The 7 T cell receptor beta chains below were found in one sample sequenced in a study of regulatory T cells in long-lasting Graves disease. In building TCR beta libraries, iRepertoire HTBI primers were used together with Arm-PCR of CDR3 regions. TCRdb redid the calling of the multiplex PCR reads with MiXCR, one entry per CDR3 protein. The profile shows 200,000 to 250,000 distinct CDR3 sequences, less than 20% of them singletons. The time point is: newly diagnosed GD, antithyroid drugs for less than 3 months. PBMC-derived RNA was used for the TCR library. The sample also formed part of further work on T cells in Graves' hyperthyroidism and ophthalmopathy.

The sample here was peripheral blood mononuclear cells (PBMCs), taken at new diagnosis, from a patient treated with antithyroid drugs. The receptors shown here come from a woman between 25 and 40 years old with Graves disease.

The J gene is TRBJ2-1, the V gene TRBV7-3; D remains unclear. This CDR3 region has 13 residues. The V end was cut by 4 bases, the J end by 8 bases, with 12 bases between. The germline CDR1 and CDR2 sequences are SGHTA and FQGTGA. DNA for the CDR3: TGTGCCAGCAGCTCAGTAGCTAGTCATGAGCAGTTCTTC. It translates to CASSSVASHEQFF. The variable domain in full, completed from reference TRBV7-3 and TRBJ2-1, reads GAGVSQTPSNKVTEKGKYVELRCDPISGHTALYWYRQSLGQGPEFLIYFQGTGAADDSGLPNDRFFAVRPEGSVSTLKIQRTERGDSAVYLCASSSVASHEQFFGPGTRLTVL.

There are many counts of this clonotype. V gene TRBV20-1 combines with J gene TRBJ1-6; D gene uncertain. The ends were cut back, 1 base at V and 4 bases at J, with 14 bases in the middle. Germline V gene lookup returns CDR1 DFQATT and CDR2 SNEGSKA (reference sequence). The CDR3 sequence is 16 residues long. The CDR3 sequence is CSARVEGRLYNSPLHF. Here the CDR3 DNA reads TGCAGTGCTAGAGTTGAAGGGAGGCTATATAATTCACCCCTCCACTTT.

This clonotype has ten or more counts. The chain combines TRBV12-3 or TRBV12-4 with TRBJ1-1; D is unresolved. Trimming shortened V by 3 bases and J by 7 bases, and 9 bases separated the two germline ends. This CDR3 comprises 12 residues. The CDR3 nucleotides read TGTGCCAGCAGTTTCCAGACGTATGAAGCTTTCTTT. Its protein is CASSFQTYEAFF.

This clonotype was counted many times. The rearrangement uses TRBV28 and TRBJ1-1; 7 nucleotides align to TRBD1. V gave up 6 bases and J gave up 4 bases; unmatched junction bases: 5. In germline, CDR1 is MDHEN, CDR2 SYDVKM. This CDR3 is 13 amino acids long. The CDR3 here is CASRDRMSTEAFF. The CDR3, as DNA: TGTGCCAGCAGGGACAGGATGAGCACTGAAGCTTTCTTT.

This clonotype has a count of ten or more. The gene calls are TRBV5-1 and TRBJ2-1, with a weak D call TRBD1 (6 bases). In germline, CDR1 is SGHRS, CDR2 YFSETQ. The CDR3 spans 15 residues. The ends were cut back, 2 bases at V and 2 bases at J, with 11 bases in the middle. CDR3 sequence: CASSFQTGTYNEQFF. The CDR3 DNA reads as TGCGCCAGCAGCTTTCAAACAGGGACCTACAATGAGCAGTTCTTC.

This clonotype was seen many times. This rearrangement joins TRBV9 to TRBJ2-2; TRBD2 is a possible D gene (5 bases). Germline V gene lookup returns CDR1 SGDLS and CDR2 YYNGEE. CDR3 length: 16 residues. V lost 0 bases and J 2 bases, leaving 11 bases between the germline ends. In nucleotides, the CDR3 is TGTGCCAGCAGCGTAGGTCCCAGCGGAAACACCGGGGAGCTGTTTTTT. Translating it yields CASSVGPSGNTGELFF. Variable domain in full (rest from reference TRBV9 and TRBJ2-2): DSGVTQTPKHLITATGQRVTLRCSPRSGDLSVYWYQQSLDQGLQFLIQYYNGEERAKGNILERFSAQQFPDLHSELNLSSLELGDSALYFCASSVGPSGNTGELFFGEGSRLTVL.

This clonotype was observed at least ten times. The genes are TRBV6-2 or TRBV6-3 and TRBJ2-1; 9 bases match TRBD1. Per the germline V gene, CDR1 is MNHEY and CDR2 is SVGEGT. This CDR3 is built from 13 residues. The V gene end was trimmed by 5 bases and the J gene end by 5 bases; junction bases not matched to a gene: 1. CDR3 coding DNA: TGTGCCAGCAGTGGACAGGGGCACAATGAGCAGTTCTTC. Its translation: CASSGQGHNEQFF.